One sample yielded the 24 T cell receptor beta chains listed below, sequenced in a study of shared clonotypes between healthy human individuals. Here immunoSEQ multiplex PCR was the method, and the copy in TCRdb shows in-frame clones only, minus some. The data show 2,100,000 or so clones, more than 90% seen once. The specimen was naive CD4+ T cells sorted from blood. Documented subset: CD45RA+ positively selected. These receptors were obtained from a man younger than 30 in good health.

A note on this clone: The same CDR3 can be traced to other DNA sequences in this sample. The CDR3 is CASSLGGNYGYTF. In nucleotides, the CDR3 is TGTGCCAGCAGCTTAGGCGGGAACTATGGCTACACCTTC. The gene calls are TRBV7-2 and TRBJ1-2, with no clear D. Trimming removed 1 base at V and 2 bases at J, with 5 bases between. The CDR3 has 13 amino acids. Germline V lookup: CDR1 SGHTA, CDR2 FQGNSA.

This chain joins TRBV6-6 and TRBJ2-5; a weak D match, TRBD2 (6 bases). The germline V and J ends were trimmed by 6 bases and 5 bases, with 13 bases remaining between them. This CDR3 comprises 13 residues. Germline CDR1 reads MNHNY; CDR2 reads SVGAGI (reference sequence). CDR3 sequence (DNA): TGTGCCAGCAGGGGAGGTGTTGGGGAGACCCAGTACTTC. Protein: CASRGGVGETQYF.

The chain employs TRBV7-6 and TRBJ2-3; 9 positions match TRBD1. V lost 8 bases to trimming and J lost 2 bases; unmatched junction nucleotides: 14. The CDR3 loop spans 17 amino acids. Germline assignment: CDR1 SGHVS and CDR2 FNYEAQ. CDR3 amino acids: CASGGRGQGWNTDTQYF. CDR3 sequence (DNA): TGTGCCAGCGGGGGGAGGGGACAGGGATGGAACACAGATACGCAGTATTTT. The full variable domain, rest sourced from reference TRBV7-6 and TRBJ2-3, is GAGVSQSPRYKVTKRGQDVALRCDPISGHVSLYWYRQALGQGPEFLTYFNYEAQQDKSGLPNDRFSAERPEGSISTLTIQRTEQRDSAMYRCASGGRGQGWNTDTQYFGPGTRLTVL.

This chain uses TRBV27 with TRBJ2-1; 11 bases agree with TRBD2. Germline V CDR1 and CDR2: MNHEY, SMNVEV (reference sequence). Trimming removed 5 bases from V and 4 bases from J; junction bases left unmatched: 7. The CDR3 runs to 16 residues. The CDR3 DNA is TGTGCCAGCAGTGCCCTACTAGCGGGGGTATACAATGAGCAGTTCTTC. Its protein product is CASSALLAGVYNEQFF.

J is TRBJ2-4 and V is TRBV6-6; 8 bases are a match to TRBD1. The V gene's germline CDR1 is MNHNY and CDR2 SVGAGI (reference sequence). Trimming cost V 10 bases and J 0 bases; bases outside gene matches: 8. The CDR3 length is 15 residues. Written as DNA, the CDR3 is TGTGCCACCTATCAGGGGGCTGCAGCCAAAAACATTCAGTACTTC. Encoded protein: CATYQGAAAKNIQYF.

About this clone itself: This CDR3 is also generated by other DNA sequences in the sample. The chain couples TRBV7-9 to TRBJ2-5; D is uncertain. CDR3 size: 11 residues. Germline-derived CDR1 and CDR2 are SEHNR and FQNEAQ (reference sequence). V dropped 5 bases and J dropped 2 bases, with 3 bases sitting between them. This CDR3 is CASSLQETQYF. The CDR3 DNA reads TGTGCCAGCAGCCTTCAAGAGACCCAGTACTTC.

This rearrangement joins TRBV12-2 to TRBJ1-2; the table names TRBD1, a call not compared with the DNA. TRBV12-2 corresponds to a pseudogene. This CDR3 is 14 amino acids long. Written as DNA, the CDR3 is TGTGCAAGTCGCCTTCCGCAGGGGGGCTATGGCTACACCTTC. Translating gives CASRLPQGGYGYTF.

This chain joins TRBV7-2 and TRBJ2-5; 12 bases map to TRBD1. The CDR3 is 17 amino acids. The V and J ends lost 5 bases and 7 bases, in that order; junction bases with no gene match: 14. CDR1 is SGHTA, CDR2 FQGNSA, per germline. This CDR3 reads CASSLTGTGGPRTTQYF. CDR3 bases: TGTGCCAGCAGCCTTACCGGGACAGGGGGCCCAAGGACGACCCAGTACTTC.

V gene TRBV7-9 combines with J gene TRBJ2-7; 7 bases map to TRBD1. CDR1 is SEHNR and CDR2 is FQNEAQ in the germline V gene (reference sequence). This CDR3 spans 15 amino acids. Trimming at V came to 1 base and at J to 6 bases, leaving 9 bases not matched to a gene. CDR3 bases: TGTGCCAGCAGCTTAGGTTCACAGGGGAAAAGCGAGCAGTACTTC. It yields the protein CASSLGSQGKSEQYF.

The J gene is TRBJ1-5, the V gene TRBV5-1; 11 bases map to TRBD1. In germline, CDR1 is SGHRS, CDR2 YFSETQ. V shed 3 bases and J 0 bases; nucleotides not matched to a gene: 2. The CDR3 is 16 residues long. CDR3 nucleotide sequence: TGCGCCAGCAGCTGGGGACAGGGGGATAGCAATCAGCCCCAGCATTTT. Amino acids: CASSWGQGDSNQPQHF.

This clone was recorded a few times. The chain joins TRBV30 to TRBJ1-6, with 8 bases identical to TRBD1. CDR3 length equals 15 residues. The germline V gene encodes CDR1 GTSNPN and CDR2 SVGIG (reference sequence). J gave up 8 bases and V 2 bases, and 8 bases lay outside the gene matches. DNA of the CDR3: TGTGCCTGGAGTTCGTCAGGGGGCTTGTATTCACCCCTCCACTTT. Encoded protein: CAWSSSGGLYSPLHF.

The rearrangement links TRBV28 to TRBJ1-2, with 11 bases matching TRBD1. Trimming removed 5 bases from V and 8 bases from J; junction bases left unmatched: 7. Per germline, CDR1 MDHEN and CDR2 SYDVKM. This CDR3 comprises 14 residues. The CDR3 region has the DNA TGTGCCAGCAGTCAGGACAGGGGGCTCAGGGGCTACACCTTC. Its translation is CASSQDRGLRGYTF.

The chain recombines TRBV6-5 with TRBJ2-7; D not resolved. This CDR3 has 11 amino acids. CDR1 MNHEY and CDR2 SVGAGI come from the germline V gene. The V and J ends lost 4 bases and 7 bases respectively, with 8 bases between them. CDR3 region: CASSSYREQYF. Written as DNA, the CDR3 is TGTGCCAGCAGTTCCTATCGGGAGCAGTACTTC.

J is TRBJ2-7 and V is TRBV6-5; D is undetermined. The CDR3 is made up of 14 amino acids. V was shortened by 6 bases and J by 3 bases, with 15 bases between the two germline ends. Per the germline V gene, CDR1 is MNHEY and CDR2 is SVGAGI. CDR3 sequence: CASSSGMGRYEQYF. Written as DNA, the CDR3 is TGTGCCAGCAGCTCGGGCATGGGCCGCTACGAGCAGTACTTC.

The V and J genes are TRBV10-3 and TRBJ1-1; possibly TRBD1 for D (6 bases). The germline CDR1 and CDR2 sequences are ENHRY and SYGVKD. Trimming left V 6 bases short and J 1 base short, with 9 bases between. The CDR3 is 13 amino acids. CDR3 amino acids: CAIRDRSNTEAFF. The DNA of the CDR3 is TGTGCCATCAGGGACAGATCGAACACTGAAGCTTTCTTT.

The V call is TRBV28, the J call TRBJ1-6; D possibly corresponds to TRBD1 (6 bases). This CDR3 is 16 amino acids long. V was pared by 6 bases and J by 6 bases, with 18 bases between. CDR1 MDHEN and CDR2 SYDVKM come from the germline V gene. This CDR3 is CASSSPGGAGNSPLHF. The CDR3 DNA follows: TGTGCCAGCAGCTCCCCTGGGGGCGCGGGTAATTCACCCCTCCACTTT.

This clone was detected only once. The identical CDR3 is also encoded by other nucleotide sequences in the sample. The chain carries TRBV5-1 and TRBJ2-7; 8 bases fit TRBD1. Trimming took 3 bases from V and 3 from J; bases not matched to a gene: 5. The CDR3 consists of 14 residues. The germline V gene has CDR1 SGHRS and CDR2 YFSETQ. The CDR3 bases are TGCGCCAGCAGCTCACCAGGACAGGGCTACGAGCAGTACTTC. Translated, it gives CASSSPGQGYEQYF.

The chain is built from TRBV5-1 and TRBJ2-7; 9 bases fit TRBD1. The germline V gene encodes CDR1 SGHRS and CDR2 YFSETQ. V lost 6 bases to trimming and J lost 4 bases; unmatched junction nucleotides: 8. This CDR3 comprises 14 residues. CDR3 DNA: TGCGCCAGCACATTGGCGGGACAGGGATACGAGCAGTACTTC. Encoded protein: CASTLAGQGYEQYF. Complete variable domain (other parts from reference TRBV5-1 and TRBJ2-7): KAGVTQTPRYLIKTRGQQVTLSCSPISGHRSVSWYQQTPGQGLQFLFEYFSETQRNKGNFPGRFSGRQFSNSRSEMNVSTLELGDSALYLCASTLAGQGYEQYFGPGTRLTVT.

This clone is a singleton in its sample. This chain links TRBV5-4 with TRBJ2-1, with D tentatively TRBD2 (6 bases). Germline loops: CDR1 SGHNT, CDR2 YYREEE (reference sequence). The length of the CDR3 is 16 residues. Trimming left V 6 bases short and J 7 bases short, with 23 bases between. The CDR3 nucleotides are TGTGCCAGCAACGTCCCCTCTAGCGCCGCACAGAATGAGCAGTTCTTC. It yields the protein CASNVPSSAAQNEQFF.

V and J are TRBV6-1 and TRBJ2-1; possibly TRBD1 or TRBD2 for D (5 bases each). Germline CDR1 is MNHNS and CDR2 is SASEGT. This CDR3 has 12 amino acids. Trimming cost V 4 bases and J 8 bases, with 9 bases left between them. CDR3: CASSVMGDEQFF. For the CDR3, the DNA is TGTGCCAGCAGTGTCATGGGGGATGAGCAGTTCTTC.

J is TRBJ1-2 and V is TRBV19, with D uncertain. This CDR3 comprises 15 residues. Germline CDR1 LNHDA, CDR2 SQIVND (reference sequence). The V gene lost 3 bases and the J gene lost 6 bases, with 17 bases spanning the gap. The CDR3 sequence: CASSIGKGPHDGYTF. For the CDR3, the DNA is TGTGCCAGTAGTATCGGAAAAGGGCCTCATGATGGCTACACCTTC.

The chain combines TRBV5-1 with TRBJ2-3; D is ambiguous. Per germline, CDR1 SGHRS and CDR2 YFSETQ. Trimming left V 0 bases short and J 0 bases short, with 8 bases between. This CDR3 has 15 amino acids. CDR3 sequence reads: CASSLVGDSTDTQYF. The CDR3 DNA follows: TGCGCCAGCAGCTTGGTCGGCGACAGCACAGATACGCAGTATTTT.

This clone showed up just once. The rearrangement joins TRBV5-1 to TRBJ2-3, with 9 bases matching TRBD2. This CDR3 has 15 residues. The ends lost 0 bases at V and 7 bases at J; junction bases unmatched: 6. Germline V lookup: CDR1 SGHRS, CDR2 YFSETQ. DNA for the CDR3: TGCGCCAGCAGCTTGGAGGCTAGCGGGGTTTATACGCAGTATTTT. The encoded protein is CASSLEASGVYTQYF. Drawing the rest from reference TRBV5-1 and TRBJ2-3, the complete variable domain is KAGVTQTPRYLIKTRGQQVTLSCSPISGHRSVSWYQQTPGQGLQFLFEYFSETQRNKGNFPGRFSGRQFSNSRSEMNVSTLELGDSALYLCASSLEASGVYTQYFGPGTRLTVL.

The chain combines TRBV25-1 with TRBJ2-7; perhaps TRBD2 as D (5 bases). Trimming took off 2 bases at V and 5 bases at J, with 16 bases between the two ends. The CDR3 covers 15 residues. Germline CDR1 reads MGHDK; CDR2 reads SYGVNS. CDR3 amino acids: CASSERRPSGDEQYF. DNA for the CDR3: TGTGCCAGCAGTGAACGGAGGCCCTCCGGTGACGAGCAGTACTTC.